Listed here are 10 T cell receptor beta chains from one sample, sequenced in a study of beta chain features in type 1 diabetes (dated by TCRdb to 2016 to 2019). Library preparation was by the immunoSEQ multiplex PCR assay. The entire isolated RNA was reverse transcribed using the High Capacity cDNA Reverse Transcription Kit, and thus expressed TCRB transcripts were sequenced. The immuneACCESS repertoire file appears here via TCRdb, limited to in-frame rearrangements. These files lack a portion of the clones; in checked studies, under half of the deficit traces to unresolved V genes, and the cause of the others is not known. The sample includes 350,000 to 450,000 clones, with approximately 15% observed a single time. Less than 0.04% of the sample is taken by the ten largest. Material for sequencing was naive CD4+ T cells from blood. In light of the paper, this sample's cell subset or site label describes: true naive CD4+ T cells. The receptors here all came from a man aged 25 to 45 in good health.

This clone came up a few times. The chain employs TRBV29-1 and TRBJ2-3, with 8 bases lining up with TRBD2. Trimming cost V 6 bases and J 5 bases; bases outside gene matches: 7. The germline CDR1 and CDR2 sequences are SQVTM and ANQGSEA. This CDR3 is built from 13 residues. The DNA of the CDR3 is TGCAGCGTAGAATACCGGGAGGGAGATACGCAGTATTTT. It yields the protein CSVEYREGDTQYF.

This rearrangement joins TRBV7-2 to TRBJ2-5; 11 bases fit TRBD1. Germline-derived CDR1 and CDR2 are SGHTA and FQGNSA. J lost 5 bases, V lost 1 base, and 6 bases had no gene match. This CDR3 has 16 amino acids. The DNA of the CDR3 is TGTGCCAGCAGCTTAGTGGGACAGGGGGTAGTCGAGACCCAGTACTTC. Amino acid sequence: CASSLVGQGVVETQYF.

This clone has more than one count but fewer than ten. The chain has TRBV28 and TRBJ1-4; D is unclear. Trimming stripped 4 bases from V and 3 bases from J, with 6 bases between. Germline V gene data show CDR1 as MDHEN and CDR2 as SYDVKM. CDR3 length equals 13 residues. The CDR3 nucleotides read TGTGCCAGCAGTTCCCGGGCTAATGAAAAACTGTTTTTT. Protein: CASSSRANEKLFF.

The rearrangement links TRBV2 to TRBJ1-5; 11 positions agree with TRBD1. After removal of 4 bases from V and 1 base from J, the junction contained 6 bases not matched to a gene. This CDR3 comprises 17 residues. Germline values: CDR1 SNHLY, CDR2 FYNNEI. The chain's CDR3 is CASSAGQGVRSNQPQHF. For the CDR3, the DNA is TGTGCCAGCAGTGCGGGACAGGGGGTACGAAGCAATCAGCCCCAGCATTTT.

The chain couples TRBV5-1 to TRBJ2-7; D is possibly TRBD2 (6 bases). Trimming shortened V by 0 bases and J by 4 bases, and 14 bases separated the two germline ends. Germline V gene lookup returns CDR1 SGHRS and CDR2 YFSETQ. The CDR3 has 15 residues. The CDR3 protein is CASSLVRGGVYEQYF. The CDR3 DNA follows: TGCGCCAGCAGCTTGGTACGAGGCGGGGTTTACGAGCAGTACTTC.

The rearrangement uses TRBV7-9 and TRBJ1-2, with 8 bases fitting TRBD1. The V gene's germline CDR1 is SEHNR and CDR2 FQNEAQ (reference sequence). The CDR3 is 14 residues long. The V segment lost 5 bases and the J segment 4 bases; nucleotides outside the gene matches: 6. This chain's CDR3 is CASSPGQGGYGYTF. The CDR3 DNA is TGTGCCAGCAGCCCCGGACAGGGTGGCTATGGCTACACCTTC.

This clone was detected a few times. This specimen includes other DNA sequences encoding the same CDR3. The chain is built from TRBV4-3 and TRBJ2-5; 7 nucleotides align to TRBD2. J lost 4 bases, V lost 1 base, and 0 bases had no gene match. Germline V lookup: CDR1 LGHNA, CDR2 YSLEER. The CDR3 loop spans 13 amino acids. The chain's CDR3 is CASSQAGGETQYF. CDR3 DNA: TGCGCCAGCAGCCAAGCGGGGGGAGAGACCCAGTACTTC.

This clone was observed a handful of times. This sample also contains other DNA sequences that code for the same CDR3. V and J are TRBV9 and TRBJ2-2; D is unresolved. In germline, CDR1 is SGDLS, CDR2 YYNGEE. Between the trimmed V and J ends, which lost 2 bases and 1 base, there was a span of 3 bases. This CDR3 has 13 residues. The CDR3: CASSVGNTGELFF. CDR3 bases: TGTGCCAGCAGCGTTGGGAACACCGGGGAGCTGTTTTTT.

This clone was counted a few times. The chain carries TRBV4-3 and TRBJ2-7; D ambiguous. V gave up 6 bases and J gave up 1 base, with 13 bases separating them. The CDR3 is 14 amino acids. Germline CDR1 is LGHNA and CDR2 is YSLEER. The CDR3 sequence is CASRKEEGSYEQYF. As DNA, the CDR3 is TGCGCCAGCAGGAAGGAAGAAGGGTCCTACGAGCAGTACTTC.

The rearrangement joins TRBV13 to TRBJ2-7; 11 bases fit TRBD2. The V gene's germline CDR1 is PRHDT and CDR2 FYEKMQ (reference sequence). There are 18 residues in the CDR3. With 3 bases clipped from V and 2 bases from J, the junction kept 12 bases outside the gene matches. In DNA, the CDR3 is TGTGCCAGCAGCTTTTCTACCTTGACTAGCGGGGCAACCTACGAGCAGTACTTC. It is translated as CASSFSTLTSGATYEQYF.